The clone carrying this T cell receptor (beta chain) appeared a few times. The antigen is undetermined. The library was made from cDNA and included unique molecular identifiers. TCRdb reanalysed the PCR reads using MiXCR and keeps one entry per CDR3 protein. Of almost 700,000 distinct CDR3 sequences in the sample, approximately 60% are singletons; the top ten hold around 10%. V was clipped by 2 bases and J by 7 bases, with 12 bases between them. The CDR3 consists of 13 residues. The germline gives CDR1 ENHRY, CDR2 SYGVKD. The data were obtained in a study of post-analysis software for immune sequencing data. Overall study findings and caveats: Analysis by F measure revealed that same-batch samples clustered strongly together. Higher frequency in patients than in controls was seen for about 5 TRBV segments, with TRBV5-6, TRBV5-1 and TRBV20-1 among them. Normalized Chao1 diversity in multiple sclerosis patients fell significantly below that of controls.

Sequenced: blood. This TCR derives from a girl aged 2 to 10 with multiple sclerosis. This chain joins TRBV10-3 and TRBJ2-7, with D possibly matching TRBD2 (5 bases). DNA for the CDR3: TGTGCCATCAGTGAGAACGGGGAAGTGGAGCAGTACTTC. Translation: CAISENGEVEQYF.